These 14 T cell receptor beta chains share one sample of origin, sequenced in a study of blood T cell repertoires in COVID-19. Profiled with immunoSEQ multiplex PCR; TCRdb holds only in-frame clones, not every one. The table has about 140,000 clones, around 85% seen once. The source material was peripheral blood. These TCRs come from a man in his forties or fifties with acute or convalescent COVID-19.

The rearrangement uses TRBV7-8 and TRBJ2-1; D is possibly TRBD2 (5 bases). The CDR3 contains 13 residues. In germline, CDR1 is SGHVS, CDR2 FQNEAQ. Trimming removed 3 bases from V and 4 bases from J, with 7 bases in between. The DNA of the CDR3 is TGTGCCAGCAGCTTCGGACTGTACAATGAGCAGTTCTTC. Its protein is CASSFGLYNEQFF.

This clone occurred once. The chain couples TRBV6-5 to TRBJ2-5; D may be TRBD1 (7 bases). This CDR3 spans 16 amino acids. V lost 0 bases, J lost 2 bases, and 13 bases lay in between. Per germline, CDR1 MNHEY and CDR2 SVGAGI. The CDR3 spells CASSYSSGGGQETQYF. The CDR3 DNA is TGTGCCAGCAGTTACTCTTCAGGGGGAGGACAAGAGACCCAGTACTTC.

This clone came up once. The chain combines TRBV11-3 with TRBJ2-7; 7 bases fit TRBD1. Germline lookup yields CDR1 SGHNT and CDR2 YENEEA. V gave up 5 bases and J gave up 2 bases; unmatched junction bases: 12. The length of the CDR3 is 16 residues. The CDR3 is CASSPRQGRDPYEQYF. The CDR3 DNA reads TGTGCCAGCAGCCCACGACAGGGCCGCGACCCCTACGAGCAGTACTTC. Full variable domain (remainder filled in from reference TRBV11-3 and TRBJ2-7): EAGVVQSPRYKIIEKKQPVAFWCNPISGHNTLYWYLQNLGQGPELLIRYENEEAVDDSQLPKDRFSAERLKGVDSTLKIQPAELGDSAVYLCASSPRQGRDPYEQYFGPGTRLTVT.

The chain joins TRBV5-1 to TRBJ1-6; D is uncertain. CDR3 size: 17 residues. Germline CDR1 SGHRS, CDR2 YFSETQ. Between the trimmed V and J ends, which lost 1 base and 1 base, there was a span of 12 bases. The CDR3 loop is CASSLFGVGSYNSPLHF. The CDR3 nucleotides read TGCGCCAGCAGCTTGTTCGGGGTCGGGTCCTATAATTCACCCCTCCACTTT.

This chain's CDR3 is CAGTDQETQYF. The CDR3 nucleotides read TGTGCGGGGACAGACCAAGAGACCCAGTACTTC. V usage is TRBV30 and J usage is TRBJ2-5, with 7 bases identical to TRBD1. CDR3 size: 11 residues. CDR1 GTSNPN and CDR2 SVGIG come from the germline V gene (reference sequence). The full variable domain, rest sourced from reference TRBV30 and TRBJ2-5, is SQTIHQWPATLVQPVGSPLSLECTVEGTSNPNLYWYRQAAGRGLQLLFYSVGIGQISSEVPQNLSASRPQDRQFILSSKKLLLSDSGFYLCAGTDQETQYFGPGTRLLVL.

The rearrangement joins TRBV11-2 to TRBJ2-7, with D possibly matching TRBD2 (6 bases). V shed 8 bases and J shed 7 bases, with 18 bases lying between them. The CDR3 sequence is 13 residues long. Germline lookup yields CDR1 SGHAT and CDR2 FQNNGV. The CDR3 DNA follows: TGTGCCAGCGGAGGGTGGGGGACGGGAGAGCAGTACTTC. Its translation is CASGGWGTGEQYF.

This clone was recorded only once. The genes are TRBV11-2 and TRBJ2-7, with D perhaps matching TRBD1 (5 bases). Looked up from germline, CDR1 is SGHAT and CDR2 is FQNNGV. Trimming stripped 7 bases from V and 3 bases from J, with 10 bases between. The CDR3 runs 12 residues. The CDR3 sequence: CASTYQGYEQYF. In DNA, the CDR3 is TGTGCCAGCACCTACCAGGGCTACGAGCAGTACTTC.

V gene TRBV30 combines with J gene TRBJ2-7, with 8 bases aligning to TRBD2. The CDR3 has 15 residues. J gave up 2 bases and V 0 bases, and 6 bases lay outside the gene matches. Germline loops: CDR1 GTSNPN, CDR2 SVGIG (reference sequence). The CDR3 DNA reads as TGTGCCTGGAGTGTACTTGGCGGGAGGACCTACGAGCAGTACTTC. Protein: CAWSVLGGRTYEQYF.

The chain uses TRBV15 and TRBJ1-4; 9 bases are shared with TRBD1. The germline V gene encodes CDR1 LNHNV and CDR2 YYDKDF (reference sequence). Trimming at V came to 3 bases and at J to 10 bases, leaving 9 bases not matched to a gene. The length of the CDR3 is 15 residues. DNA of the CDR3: TGTGCCACCAGCAGCTACGGGACAGGGACCGTAAAACTGTTTTTT. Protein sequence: CATSSYGTGTVKLFF.

CDR3 sequence reads: CSVGHTTDTQYF. As DNA, the CDR3 is TGCAGCGTGGGACATACCACAGATACGCAGTATTTT. The chain is built from TRBV29-1 and TRBJ2-3; D may be TRBD1 (6 bases). Trimming removed 6 bases from V and 2 bases from J, with 9 bases in between. Germline values: CDR1 SQVTM, CDR2 ANQGSEA. The CDR3 runs to 12 residues.

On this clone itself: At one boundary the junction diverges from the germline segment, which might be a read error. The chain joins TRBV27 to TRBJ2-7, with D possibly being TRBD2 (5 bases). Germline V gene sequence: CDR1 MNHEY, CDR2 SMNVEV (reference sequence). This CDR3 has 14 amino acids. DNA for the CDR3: TGTGCCAGCAGTTCCCGGACTGCCTCCAACGAGCAGTACTTC. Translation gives CASSSRTASNEQYF.

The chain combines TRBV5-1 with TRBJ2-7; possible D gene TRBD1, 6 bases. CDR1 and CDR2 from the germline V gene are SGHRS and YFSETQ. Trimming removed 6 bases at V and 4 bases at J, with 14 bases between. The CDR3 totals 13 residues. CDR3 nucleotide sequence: TGCGCCAGCACGGACAGCAGAGGATACGAGCAGTACTTC. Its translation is CASTDSRGYEQYF.

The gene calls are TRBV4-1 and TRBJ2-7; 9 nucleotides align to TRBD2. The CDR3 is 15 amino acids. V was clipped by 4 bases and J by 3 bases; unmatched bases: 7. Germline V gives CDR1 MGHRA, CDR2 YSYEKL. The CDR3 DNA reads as TGCGCCAGCAGCCCCGAAGCGGGAGGCTACTACGAGCAGTACTTC. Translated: CASSPEAGGYYEQYF.

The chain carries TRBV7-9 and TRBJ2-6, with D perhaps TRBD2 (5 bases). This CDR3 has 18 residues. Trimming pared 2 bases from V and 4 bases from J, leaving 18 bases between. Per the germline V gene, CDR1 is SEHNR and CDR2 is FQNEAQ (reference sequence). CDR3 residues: CASSLTLGRASGANVLTF. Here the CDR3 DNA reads TGTGCCAGCAGCTTAACTCTTGGGAGAGCATCCGGGGCCAACGTCCTGACTTTC.